The rows below give T cell receptor beta chains drawn from one sample of a study of OX40 agonist ivuxolimab in advanced cancers. Using immunoSEQ multiplex PCR, the repertoire was profiled, and TCRdb retains in-frame clones only, with some absent. The profile shows tens of thousands of clones, roughly 86% of them singletons. Sequenced here: CD4+ or CD8+ T cells sorted from blood, sampled in a trial of the OX40 agonist ivuxolimab. These receptors originate from an adult with an advanced solid tumor such as melanoma, head and neck, liver or kidney cancer. Each CDR3 is given with its conserved first and last residue. The order of the fields is clone size, J gene, CDR3 length, D gene, V gene, CDR3 DNA, CDR3 protein. The D gene is left open where the match is weak. The size field is filled for only some rows; it gives once, few, many or a size class.

- TRBJ1-2 13 - TRBV10-3 TGTGCCATCAGTGAACGGGGGGAGGGTGGCTACACCTTC CAISERGEGGYTF
- TRBJ1-1 13 TRBD1 TRBV5-6 TGTGCCAGCAGCGGAAACAGGGGAACTGAAGCTTTCTTT CASSGNRGTEAFF
- TRBJ1-2 14 - TRBV7-8 TGTGCCAGCAGCTTAGTTGACAGAAACTATGGCTACACCTTC CASSLVDRNYGYTF
- TRBJ2-3 15 - TRBV10-1 TGCGCCAGCAGTGACTGGGGGACGAGCACAGATACGCAGTATTTT CASSDWGTSTDTQYF
- TRBJ1-3 13 - TRBV19 TGTGCCAGTAGTATTCAGGGTGGAAACACCATATATTTT CASSIQGGNTIYF
- TRBJ1-2 13 - TRBV7-9 TGTGCCAGCAGCCCCCGGGACGTAGCTGGCTACACCTTC CASSPRDVAGYTF
- TRBJ2-3 11 - TRBV18 TGTGCCAGCTCACACACAGATACGCAGTATTTT CASSHTDTQYF
once TRBJ2-5 14 - TRBV5-1 TGCGCCAGCAGACCAACCCCGGTGGTAGAGACCCAGTACTTC CASRPTPVVETQYF
- TRBJ2-3 18 - TRBV4-2 TGTGCCAGCAGCCAGCCCATCGGACTAAAAGATAGCACAGATACGCAGTATTTT CASSQPIGLKDSTDTQYF
- TRBJ1-4 16 - TRBV9 TGTGCCAGCAGCGTAGCAGGCGACAGAAGGACTGAAAAACTGTTTTTT CASSVAGDRRTEKLFF
few TRBJ2-5 14 - TRBV7-7 TGTGCTAGCAGCTTAACTGGGGCAGAAGAGACCCAGTACTTC CASSLTGAEETQYF
- TRBJ1-1 16 TRBD1 TRBV2 TGTGCCAGCAGTGAGGGACAGGGGTCTATGAACACTGAAGCTTTCTTT CASSEGQGSMNTEAFF
once TRBJ1-2 13 - TRBV6-5 TGTGCCAGCAGTTACTACAGAGACTATGGCTACACCTTC CASSYYRDYGYTF
- TRBJ1-2 14 - TRBV4-1 TGCGCCAGCAGCCAAGCCACGGATAGCTATGGCTACACCTTC CASSQATDSYGYTF
- TRBJ2-6 15 - TRBV7-9 TGTGCCAGCAGCCAGAGGGACTCTGGGGCCAACGTCCTGACTTTC CASSQRDSGANVLTF
- TRBJ1-4 13 - TRBV5-5 TGTGCCAGCAGCTTGGGGACTAATGAAAAACTGTTTTTT CASSLGTNEKLFF
- TRBJ2-5 15 TRBD1 TRBV9 TGTGCCAGCAGCGTAGAAGGGACAGGGAGAGAGACCCAGTACTTC CASSVEGTGRETQYF
- TRBJ2-7 14 - TRBV30 TGTGCCTGGAAGGGCGAGGGGAAAGGCTACGAGCAGTACTTC CAWKGEGKGYEQYF
- TRBJ1-2 15 - TRBV19 TGTGCCAGTAGTATAGGCGGGGCCTCTAACTATGGCTACACCTTC CASSIGGASNYGYTF
- TRBJ2-7 15 - TRBV6-6 TGTGCCAGCACCAGGAAGGGAGACTGGCCCTACGAGCAGTACTTC CASTRKGDWPYEQYF